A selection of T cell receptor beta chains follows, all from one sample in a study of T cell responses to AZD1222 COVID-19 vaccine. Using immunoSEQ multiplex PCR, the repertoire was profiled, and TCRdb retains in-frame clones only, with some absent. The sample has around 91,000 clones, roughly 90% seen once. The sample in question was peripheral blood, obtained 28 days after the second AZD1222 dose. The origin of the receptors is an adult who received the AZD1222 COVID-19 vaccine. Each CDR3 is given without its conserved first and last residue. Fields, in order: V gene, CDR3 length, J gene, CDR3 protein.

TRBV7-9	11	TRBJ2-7	ASSLVGGDEQY
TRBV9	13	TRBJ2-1	ASSVAASGSNEQF
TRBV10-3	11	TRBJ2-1	AISDRTGNEQF
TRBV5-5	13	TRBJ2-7	ASSLARSGFYEQY
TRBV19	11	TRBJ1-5	ASSKGQGQPQH
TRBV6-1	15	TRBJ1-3	ASSGGTGWIDGNTIY
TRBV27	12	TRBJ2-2	ASTPSWGTGELF
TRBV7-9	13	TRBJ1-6	ASSLEGSGVSPLH
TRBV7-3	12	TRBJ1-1	ASSSLGGNTEAF
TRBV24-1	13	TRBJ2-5	ATSDRDTRQETQY
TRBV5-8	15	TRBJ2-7	ASSLYNLAGGNYEQY
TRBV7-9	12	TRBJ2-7	ASSLEGGSLEQY
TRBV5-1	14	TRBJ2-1	ASSASSGRSYNEQF
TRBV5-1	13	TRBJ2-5	ASSLRVASGETQY
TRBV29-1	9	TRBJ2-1	SVETYNEQF
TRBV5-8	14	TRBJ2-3	ASSPLAGGQGDTQY
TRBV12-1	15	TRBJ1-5	AVGDRAQPYSNQPQH
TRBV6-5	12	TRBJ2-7	ASTQGGSSYEQY
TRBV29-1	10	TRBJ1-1	SAGTANTEAF
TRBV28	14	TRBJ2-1	ASRPGRASSYNEQF
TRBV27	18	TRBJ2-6	ASSPTPAGTVVSGANVLT
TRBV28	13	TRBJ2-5	ASSLSGRPPETQY
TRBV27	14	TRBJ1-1	ASSPRPGDLNTEAF
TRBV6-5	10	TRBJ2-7	ASAGTVYGQY
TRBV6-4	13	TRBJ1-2	ASSDRTGGSYGYT
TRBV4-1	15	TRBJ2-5	ASSQALTSGSQETQY
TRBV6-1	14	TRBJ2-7	ASSELSGGKPYEQY
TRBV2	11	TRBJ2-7	ASSRQGSDEQY
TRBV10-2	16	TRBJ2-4	ASSDRTSGRTTKNIQY
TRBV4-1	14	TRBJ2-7	ASSQDRVERSYEQY
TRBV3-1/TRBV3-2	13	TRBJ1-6	ASSQRDRADSPLH
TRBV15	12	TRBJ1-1	ATSRGQGDTEAF
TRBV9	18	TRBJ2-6	ASSVDSWTGTGAGANVLT
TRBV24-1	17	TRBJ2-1	ATSDSRRSSGRAYNEQF
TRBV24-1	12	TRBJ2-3	ATRGGVGTDTQY